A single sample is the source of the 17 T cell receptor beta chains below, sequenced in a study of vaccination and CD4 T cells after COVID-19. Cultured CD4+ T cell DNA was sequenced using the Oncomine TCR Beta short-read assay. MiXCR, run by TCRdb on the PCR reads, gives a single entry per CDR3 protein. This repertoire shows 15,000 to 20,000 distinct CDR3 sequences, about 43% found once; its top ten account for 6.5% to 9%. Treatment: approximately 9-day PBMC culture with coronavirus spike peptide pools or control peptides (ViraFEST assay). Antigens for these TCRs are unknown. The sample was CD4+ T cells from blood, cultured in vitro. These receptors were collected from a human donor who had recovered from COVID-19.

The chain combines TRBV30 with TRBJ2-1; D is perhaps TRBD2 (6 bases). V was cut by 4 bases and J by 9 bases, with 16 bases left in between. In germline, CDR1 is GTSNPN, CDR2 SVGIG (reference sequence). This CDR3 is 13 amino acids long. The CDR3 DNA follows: TGTGCCTGGATGTCGGGAGAATTTGGTGAGCAGTTCTTC. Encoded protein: CAWMSGEFGEQFF.

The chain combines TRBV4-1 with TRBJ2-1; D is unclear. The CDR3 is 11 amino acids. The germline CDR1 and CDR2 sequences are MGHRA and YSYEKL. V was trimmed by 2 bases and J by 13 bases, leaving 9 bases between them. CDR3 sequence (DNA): TGCGCCAGCAGCCAACCGGGCCCACAGTTCTTC. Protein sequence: CASSQPGPQFF.

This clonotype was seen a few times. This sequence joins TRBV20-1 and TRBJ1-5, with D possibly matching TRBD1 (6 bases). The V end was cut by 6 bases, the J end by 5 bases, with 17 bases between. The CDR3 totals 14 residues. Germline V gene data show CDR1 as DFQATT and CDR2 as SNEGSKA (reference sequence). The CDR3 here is CSADRDIEDQPQHF. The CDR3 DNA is TGCAGTGCGGACCGGGACATTGAAGATCAGCCCCAGCATTTT.

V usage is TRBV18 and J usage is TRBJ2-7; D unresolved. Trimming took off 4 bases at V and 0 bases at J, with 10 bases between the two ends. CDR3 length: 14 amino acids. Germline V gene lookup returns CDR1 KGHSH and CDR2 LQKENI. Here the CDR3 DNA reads TGTGCCAGCTCACGGGCGTCCCCCTCCTACGAGCAGTACTTC. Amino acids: CASSRASPSYEQYF.

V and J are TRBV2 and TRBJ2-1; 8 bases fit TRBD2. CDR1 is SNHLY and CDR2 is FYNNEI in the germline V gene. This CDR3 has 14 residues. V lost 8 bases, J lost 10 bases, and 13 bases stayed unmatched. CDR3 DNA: TGTGCCAGCCGGATGGGACTAGTTCCCGGAGAGCAGTTCTTC. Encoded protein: CASRMGLVPGEQFF.

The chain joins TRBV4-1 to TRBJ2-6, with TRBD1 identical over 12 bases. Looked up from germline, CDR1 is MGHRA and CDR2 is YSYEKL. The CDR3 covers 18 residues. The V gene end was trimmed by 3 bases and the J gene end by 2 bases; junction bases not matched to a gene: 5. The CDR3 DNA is TGCGCCAGCAGCCATACCGGGACAGGGGGCGCTGGGGCCAACGTCCTGACTTTC. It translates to CASSHTGTGGAGANVLTF.

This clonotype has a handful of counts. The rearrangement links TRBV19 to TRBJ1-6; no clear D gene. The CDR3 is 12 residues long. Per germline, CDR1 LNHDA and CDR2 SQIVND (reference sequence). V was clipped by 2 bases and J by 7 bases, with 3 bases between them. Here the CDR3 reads CASSIRNSPLHF. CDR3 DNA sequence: TGTGCCAGTAGTATACGAAATTCACCCCTCCACTTT.

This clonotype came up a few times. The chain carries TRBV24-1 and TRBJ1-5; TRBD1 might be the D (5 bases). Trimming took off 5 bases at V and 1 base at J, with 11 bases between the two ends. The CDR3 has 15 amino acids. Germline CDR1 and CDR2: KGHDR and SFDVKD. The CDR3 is CATSVAGFSNQPQHF. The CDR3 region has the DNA TGTGCCACCAGTGTAGCAGGGTTCAGCAATCAGCCCCAGCATTTT.

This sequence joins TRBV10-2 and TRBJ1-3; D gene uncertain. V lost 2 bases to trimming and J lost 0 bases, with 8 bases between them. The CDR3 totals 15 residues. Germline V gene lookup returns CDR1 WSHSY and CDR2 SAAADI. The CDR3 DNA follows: TGCGCCAGCAGTGAGCAAGAGAACTCTGGAAACACCATATATTTT. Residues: CASSEQENSGNTIYF.

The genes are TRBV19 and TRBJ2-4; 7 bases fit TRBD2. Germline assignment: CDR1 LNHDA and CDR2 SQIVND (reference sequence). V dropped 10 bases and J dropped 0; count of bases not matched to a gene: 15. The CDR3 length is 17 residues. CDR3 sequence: CAIPNPNTGGAKNIQYF. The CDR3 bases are TGTGCCATCCCGAACCCCAACACGGGAGGAGCCAAAAACATTCAGTACTTC.

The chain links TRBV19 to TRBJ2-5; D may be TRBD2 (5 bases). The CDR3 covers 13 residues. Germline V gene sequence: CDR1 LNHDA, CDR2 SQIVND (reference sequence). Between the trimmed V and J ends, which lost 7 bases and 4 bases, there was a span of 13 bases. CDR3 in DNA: TGTGCCAGTATGATGACCGAGGGAGAGACCCAGTACTTC. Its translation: CASMMTEGETQYF.

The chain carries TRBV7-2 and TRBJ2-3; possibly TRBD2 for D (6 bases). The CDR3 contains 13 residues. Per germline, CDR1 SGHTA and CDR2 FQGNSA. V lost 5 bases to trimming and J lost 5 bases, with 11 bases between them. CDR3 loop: CASSPRREDTQYF. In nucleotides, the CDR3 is TGTGCCAGCAGCCCGAGGAGGGAAGATACGCAGTATTTT.

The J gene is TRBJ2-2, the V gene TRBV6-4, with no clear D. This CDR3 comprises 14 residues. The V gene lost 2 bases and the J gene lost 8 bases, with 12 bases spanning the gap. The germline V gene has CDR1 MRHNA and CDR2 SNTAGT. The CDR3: CASSDPLRPGELFF. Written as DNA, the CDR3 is TGTGCCAGCAGTGACCCGCTCCGACCGGGGGAGCTGTTTTTT.

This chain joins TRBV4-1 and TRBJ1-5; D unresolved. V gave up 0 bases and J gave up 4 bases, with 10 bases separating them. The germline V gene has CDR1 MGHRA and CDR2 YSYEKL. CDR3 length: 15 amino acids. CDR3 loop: CASSQDGRANQPQHF. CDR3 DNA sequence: TGCGCCAGCAGCCAAGACGGGAGGGCTAATCAGCCCCAGCATTTT.

CDR3 protein: CASSSIAGQNTGELFF. The CDR3, as DNA: TGTGCCAGCTCATCTATCGCGGGACAGAACACCGGGGAGCTGTTTTTT. V gene TRBV18 combines with J gene TRBJ2-2; D is possibly TRBD1 or TRBD2 (6 bases each). V was clipped by 5 bases and J by 1 base, with 14 bases between them. Germline-derived CDR1 and CDR2 are KGHSH and LQKENI. There are 16 residues in the CDR3.

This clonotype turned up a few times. The CDR3 reads CSADRENQPQHF. The CDR3 nucleotides are TGCAGTGCTGACAGGGAGAATCAGCCCCAGCATTTT. The rearrangement uses TRBV20-1 and TRBJ1-5, with 7 bases fitting TRBD1. V shed 5 bases and J 4 bases; nucleotides not matched to a gene: 2. The CDR3 runs 12 residues. Germline CDR1 is DFQATT and CDR2 is SNEGSKA (reference sequence).

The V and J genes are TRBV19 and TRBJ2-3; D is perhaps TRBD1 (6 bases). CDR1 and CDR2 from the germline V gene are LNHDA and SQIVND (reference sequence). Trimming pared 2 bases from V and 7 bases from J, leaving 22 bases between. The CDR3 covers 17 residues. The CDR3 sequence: CASSIQGRTTSANTQYF. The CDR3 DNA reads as TGTGCCAGTAGTATACAGGGGCGTACAACATCCGCAAATACGCAGTATTTT.